What follows are 21 T cell receptor beta chains derived from one specimen sequenced in a study of T cell responses to AZD1222 COVID-19 vaccine (dated by TCRdb to the early 2020s). Library preparation employed the immunoSEQ multiplex PCR assay. In its TCRdb copy, this immuneACCESS table keeps in-frame sequences only and misses some clones. Where compared with another copy, unresolved V genes explain less than half of these, and the others have no known cause. For this sample the table gives some 150,000 clones, of which more than 90% were detected only once. Jointly, the top ten make up around 1.5% of the sample. Reading the label with the study, this specimen's time point is: about 28 days (+/-7) after the second vaccine dose. The material sequenced was peripheral blood, taken 28 days after the second AZD1222 dose. The receptors come from an adult who received the AZD1222 COVID-19 vaccine.

The CDR3 bases are TGTGCCAGCAGCCAAGCGTCCCAGCGGGGGTCCTTCACAGATACGCAGTATTTT. This codes for CASSQASQRGSFTDTQYF. V usage is TRBV4-2 and J usage is TRBJ2-3, with 8 nucleotides matching TRBD2. The CDR3 sequence is 18 residues long. CDR1 and CDR2 (germline): LGHNA, YNFKEQ. V shed 1 base and J 2 bases; nucleotides not matched to a gene: 11.

V is TRBV7-2 and J is TRBJ1-5; D not resolved. With 3 bases removed from V and 4 bases from J, the gap between germline ends came to 7 bases. The germline V gene encodes CDR1 SGHTA and CDR2 FQGNSA. The CDR3 length is 13 residues. CDR3 DNA sequence: TGTGCCAGCAGCTTCGATTGGAATCAGCCCCAGCATTTT. It specifies CASSFDWNQPQHF.

The chain links TRBV7-3 to TRBJ2-1; TRBD2 matches 11 bases. V lost 4 bases and J lost 7; bases outside the gene matches: 3. The CDR3 totals 14 residues. Germline-derived CDR1 and CDR2 are SGHTA and FQGTGA. The CDR3 DNA is TGTGCCAGCAGCTCCTTAGCGGGAGGGAATGAGCAGTTCTTC. This codes for CASSSLAGGNEQFF.

The rearrangement links TRBV3-1 (or the pseudogene TRBV3-2) to TRBJ2-3; either TRBD1 or TRBD2 may supply D (5 bases each). Trimming took 2 bases from V and 8 from J, leaving 20 bases between them. The CDR3 contains 16 residues. Germline assignment: CDR1 LGHDT and CDR2 YNNKEL (reference sequence). The CDR3 DNA follows: TGTGCCAGCAGCCAAAGGGGATGGGGGTTAGGAGTTACGCAGTATTTT. This translates into CASSQRGWGLGVTQYF.

This chain uses TRBV6-5 with TRBJ1-4; D is ambiguous. V lost 0 bases and J 4 bases, leaving 6 bases between the germline ends. CDR3 size: 14 residues. The germline V gene has CDR1 MNHEY and CDR2 SVGAGI. The chain's CDR3 is CASSYSGFNEKLFF. CDR3 sequence (DNA): TGTGCCAGCAGTTACTCAGGATTTAATGAAAAACTGTTTTTT.

The rearrangement links TRBV5-1 to TRBJ1-3; D possibly corresponds to TRBD1 (6 bases). The CDR3 has 14 residues. Looked up from germline, CDR1 is SGHRS and CDR2 is YFSETQ. V was trimmed by 4 bases and J by 2 bases, leaving 10 bases between them. CDR3 in DNA: TGCGCCAGCAGCGTCGGGACAACTGGAAACACCATATATTTT. This sequence encodes CASSVGTTGNTIYF.

The count of this clone is one. The chain carries TRBV19 and TRBJ2-1, with 7 bases aligning to TRBD2. Germline V gene sequence: CDR1 LNHDA, CDR2 SQIVND (reference sequence). The ends lost 4 bases at V and 8 bases at J; junction bases unmatched: 11. This CDR3 spans 15 amino acids. The CDR3 nucleotides read TGTGCCAGTAGTACTTGGGGACTAACATTGGATGAGCAGTTCTTC. The encoded protein is CASSTWGLTLDEQFF.

The chain recombines TRBV5-3 with TRBJ2-2; possibly TRBD1 for D (6 bases). TRBV5-3 is designated an ORF whose function remains uncertain. V lost 4 bases and J lost 4, with 20 bases in between. This CDR3 is built from 17 residues. CDR3 DNA: TGTGCCAGAAGCCTGAGGATGCGGCAGGGGTTCACCGGGGAGCTGTTTTTT. This encodes CARSLRMRQGFTGELFF.

The chain couples TRBV5-5 to TRBJ1-1, with 11 bases lining up with TRBD1. The CDR3 is 16 residues long. V lost 5 bases and J lost 3; bases outside the gene matches: 9. Germline CDR1 SGHKS, CDR2 YYEKEE (reference sequence). The CDR3 is CASRIAGTGGYTEAFF. The CDR3 DNA is TGTGCCAGCAGAATTGCCGGGACAGGGGGTTACACTGAAGCTTTCTTT.

The chain has TRBV6-5 and TRBJ2-7, with D perhaps TRBD1 (6 bases). The CDR3 spans 14 residues. Trimming cost V 0 bases and J 5 bases, with 11 bases left between them. Germline assignment: CDR1 MNHEY and CDR2 SVGAGI. CDR3 bases: TGTGCCAGCAGTTACTCGAGGGGGTGGAACGAGCAGTACTTC. It encodes CASSYSRGWNEQYF.

The table lists this clone with a few counts. V is TRBV7-2 and J is TRBJ1-2, with D unresolved. The CDR3 sequence is 14 residues long. Germline CDR1 SGHTA, CDR2 FQGNSA. The V end was cut by 5 bases, the J end by 4 bases, with 14 bases between. The CDR3 loop reads CASSRLDSGYGYTF. The CDR3 DNA follows: TGTGCCAGCAGCCGCTTGGATTCAGGCTATGGCTACACCTTC.

The chain joins TRBV27 to TRBJ2-7, with 12 bases aligning to TRBD1. CDR1 is MNHEY, CDR2 SMNVEV, per germline (reference sequence). This CDR3 is 15 amino acids long. The trim removed 6 bases at V and 3 bases at J, leaving 6 bases unmatched. The CDR3 DNA is TGTGCCAGCAGAACCGGGACAGGGGGCTTCTACGAGCAGTACTTC. This encodes CASRTGTGGFYEQYF.

J is TRBJ1-5 and V is TRBV15; D ambiguous. Germline values: CDR1 LNHNV, CDR2 YYDKDF (reference sequence). V dropped 0 bases and J dropped 2 bases, with 2 bases sitting between them. CDR3 length: 13 residues. Here the CDR3 DNA reads TGTGCCACCAGCAGAGAAGGCAATCAGCCCCAGCATTTT. This codes for CATSREGNQPQHF.

The chain combines TRBV3-1 (or the pseudogene TRBV3-2) with TRBJ2-7; D not resolved. CDR3 length: 12 residues. CDR1 is LGHDT, CDR2 YNNKEL, per germline (reference sequence). The V and J ends lost 4 bases and 3 bases respectively, with 7 bases between them. The CDR3 here is CASSPRGYEQYF. The CDR3 nucleotides are TGTGCCAGCAGCCCCAGAGGCTACGAGCAGTACTTC.

The count of this clone is one. V usage is TRBV6-2 or TRBV6-3 and J usage is TRBJ2-7; 8 bases fit TRBD1. Germline trimming cut 5 bases from V and 4 bases from J; bases unmatched to any gene: 1. The CDR3 runs 12 residues. The germline V gene encodes CDR1 MNHEY and CDR2 SVGEGT. In DNA, the CDR3 is TGTGCCAGCAGTCGACAGGGGTACGAGCAGTACTTC. This translates into CASSRQGYEQYF.

The chain uses TRBV30 and TRBJ2-5; 8 positions agree with TRBD2. Germline V gene data show CDR1 as GTSNPN and CDR2 as SVGIG (reference sequence). CDR3 length: 14 amino acids. The CDR3 protein is CALGSGTRKETQYF. The CDR3 DNA reads as TGTGCTTTGGGGTCCGGGACTAGAAAAGAGACCCAGTACTTC.

The chain links TRBV29-1 to TRBJ2-2; TRBD2 aligns across 9 bases. There are 13 residues in the CDR3. The germline V gene encodes CDR1 SQVTM and CDR2 ANQGSEA. V shed 7 bases and J 4 bases; nucleotides not matched to a gene: 4. The CDR3 reads CSAGTSRTGELFF. As DNA, the CDR3 is TGCAGCGCCGGGACTAGCCGCACCGGGGAGCTGTTTTTT.

The genes are TRBV6-5 and TRBJ1-3; D is uncertain. This CDR3 is built from 16 residues. Germline CDR1 reads MNHEY; CDR2 reads SVGAGI. Trimming removed 0 bases at V and 0 bases at J, with 9 bases between. The CDR3 coding sequence is TGTGCCAGCAGTTACTCGACCCGACGCTCTGGAAACACCATATATTTT. Translated: CASSYSTRRSGNTIYF.

The chain combines TRBV7-6 with TRBJ1-1, with 8 bases fitting TRBD1. CDR1 SGHVS and CDR2 FNYEAQ come from the germline V gene. V gave up 5 bases and J gave up 1 base; unmatched junction bases: 9. The CDR3 is made up of 16 amino acids. The CDR3 region is CASSLLGTGSNTEAFF. As DNA, the CDR3 is TGTGCCAGCAGCCTCTTGGGGACAGGATCGAACACTGAAGCTTTCTTT. The variable domain in full, completed from reference TRBV7-6 and TRBJ1-1, reads GAGVSQSPRYKVTKRGQDVALRCDPISGHVSLYWYRQALGQGPEFLTYFNYEAQQDKSGLPNDRFSAERPEGSISTLTIQRTEQRDSAMYRCASSLLGTGSNTEAFFGQGTRLTVV.

The chain joins TRBV28 to TRBJ2-5, with D perhaps matching TRBD2 (5 bases). With 2 bases removed from V and 3 bases from J, the gap between germline ends came to 7 bases. CDR1 MDHEN and CDR2 SYDVKM come from the germline V gene. This CDR3 spans 13 amino acids. CDR3 nucleotide sequence: TGTGCCAGCAGTTTAAGAGGGAAAGAGACCCAGTACTTC. This gives the protein CASSLRGKETQYF.

The rearrangement joins TRBV2 to TRBJ2-5; possible D gene TRBD1, 6 bases. The CDR3 loop spans 16 amino acids. Germline CDR1 SNHLY, CDR2 FYNNEI. V gave up 7 bases and J gave up 0 bases, with 18 bases separating them. CDR3 in amino acids: CASTSGVGMNQETQYF. The CDR3, as DNA: TGTGCCAGCACCTCAGGGGTGGGGATGAACCAAGAGACCCAGTACTTC.